This TCR beta chain was retrieved from a study of CD8+CD57+ T cells in acquired aplastic anemia (dated by TCRdb to 2016 to 2018). Background on the whole study: On average, sorted CD4+ and CD8+ cells yielded roughly 3.4 ug of extracted DNA, with a range of about 0.19 to 30 ug. CD8+CD57+ expansion was defined as a frequency above the mean frequency observed in healthy subjects.

Genomic DNA served as template for TCR beta VDJ combination and CDR3 sequence profiling. TCR repertoire sequencing was run on an Illumina HiSeq 2000. The original methods were these. Repertoires were assessed using TRBV/TRBJ rearrangement plots, CDR3 size and DJ length profiles, and Simpson's diversity index. The immunodominant clone was defined as the most abundant DNA sequence in deep sequencing data. CDR3 amino acid sequences were screened for sharing across subjects and were compared with published repertoires and the VDJdb database. TCRdb trimmed the raw reads at Q25, called clones with MiXCR and kept productive beta chains. Rows with one shared CDR3 protein collapse into an entry with the most common genes and DNA. None of the V and J calls come from the authors' own analysis; TCRdb made them. This sample holds around 200,000 distinct CDR3 sequences; less than 50% were observed only once. The top ten clonotypes cover about 2% of the sample.

Broader findings and caveats from the paper: Around 31 CD8+ CDR3 sequences were shared between patients and controls but appeared highly expressed in patients and within their immunodominant clones. Between patients and healthy controls, no significant difference in CD8+ Simpson's diversity was found (P=0.060).

As for this clonotype: It has no known antigen specificity. Base qualities are not recorded, but no much larger clone differs from it by a single base.

The patients picked for sequencing were ones in whom flow cytometry had shown an expansion of CD8+CD57+ cells. All patients had severe acquired aplastic anemia diagnosed by International Study of Aplastic Anemia and Agranulocytosis and Camitta criteria. At the time blood was sampled, none of the patients had received any therapy. In this study, sorted CD4+ and CD8+ T cells from the blood of healthy subjects and of severe aplastic anemia patients had their TCR repertoires deep-sequenced. In the USA, patient enrollment took place under clinicaltrials.gov protocols 00001620, 01623167, 00001397, 00071045, 00081523 and 00961064. Ficoll-Paque density gradient centrifugation was used to isolate peripheral blood mononuclear cells. Before DNA extraction, CD4+ and CD8+ T cells were sorted with FACS or magnetic beads. The CDR3 has 18 amino acids, counting the end cysteine and phenylalanine. Only the CDR3 DNA is retained, 54 bases long and in frame from the first base. CDR1 and CDR2 are drawn from the germline V gene: SGHRS, YFSETQ. V drops 3 bases and J drops 7 bases, leaving 29 bases in between.

The chain employs TRBV5-1 and TRBJ2-7; the D call is possibly TRBD1 or TRBD2, each sharing 7 bases. This clonotype was obtained from a human donor with aplastic anemia. Sequenced sample: sorted CD4+, CD8+, or CD8+CD57+ T cells (not recorded which) from PBMCs. The CDR3 region has the sequence CASSSQGGGTYGSEEQYF. The DNA sequence is as follows: TGCGCCAGCAGCTCCCAGGGGGGGGGGACTTACGGGAGTGAGGAGCAGTACTTC.